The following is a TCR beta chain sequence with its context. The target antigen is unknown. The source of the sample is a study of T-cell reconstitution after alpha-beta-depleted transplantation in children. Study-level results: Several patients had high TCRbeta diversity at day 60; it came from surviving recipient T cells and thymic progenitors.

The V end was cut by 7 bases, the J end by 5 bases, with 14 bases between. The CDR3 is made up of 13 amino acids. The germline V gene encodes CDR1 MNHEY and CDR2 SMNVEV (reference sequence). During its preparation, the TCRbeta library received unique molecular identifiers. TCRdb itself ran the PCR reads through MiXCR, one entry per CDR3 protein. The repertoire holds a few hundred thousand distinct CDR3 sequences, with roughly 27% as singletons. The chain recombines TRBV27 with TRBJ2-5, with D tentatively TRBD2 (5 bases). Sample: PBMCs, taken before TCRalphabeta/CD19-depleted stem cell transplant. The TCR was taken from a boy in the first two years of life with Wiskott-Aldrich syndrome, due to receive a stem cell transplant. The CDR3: CASNRAGGETQYF. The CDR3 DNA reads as TGTGCCAGCAATAGGGCCGGCGGGGAGACCCAGTACTTC.